The clone carrying this T cell receptor beta chain was recorded a few times. Antigen unknown. The CDR3 totals 15 residues. The V and J ends lost 2 bases and 3 bases, in that order; junction bases with no gene match: 5. This record comes from a study of Ad26.COV2.S vaccination and SARS-CoV-2 variants. Study context: Intramuscular Ad26.COV2.S doses were given once or twice, 56 days apart.

Noted treatment: some 19 received Ad26.COV2.S at low or high dose, single or two shots; about 5 received placebo; per-sample allocation not given. Each sample was drawn 63 days after the first injection (of vaccine or placebo). This vaccine is an Ad26 vector that expresses the Wuhan-strain SARS-CoV-2 spike. Whole-study results and caveats: Higher spike-specific TCR breadth was found in vaccine recipients than in placebo recipients. Total T cell responses, in the TCR breadth and depth analyses, may have been underestimated.

The method was immunoSEQ multiplex PCR; TCRdb's version includes in-frame clones alone and lacks a portion of them. Of about 480,000 clones listed, 70% to 90% are singletons. Sequences were derived from peripheral blood, sampled in a trial of Ad26.COV2.S vaccine versus placebo. The clonotype was recovered from a person aged 18-60 years who received the Ad26.COV2.S COVID-19 vaccine or a placebo. V usage is TRBV23-1 and J usage is TRBJ2-7, with TRBD1 matching over 9 bases. TRBV23-1 is designated an ORF whose function remains uncertain. In DNA, the CDR3 is TGCGCCAGCAGTCAAATCCGGGACAGGGACTACGAGCAGTACTTC. Residues: CASSQIRDRDYEQYF.